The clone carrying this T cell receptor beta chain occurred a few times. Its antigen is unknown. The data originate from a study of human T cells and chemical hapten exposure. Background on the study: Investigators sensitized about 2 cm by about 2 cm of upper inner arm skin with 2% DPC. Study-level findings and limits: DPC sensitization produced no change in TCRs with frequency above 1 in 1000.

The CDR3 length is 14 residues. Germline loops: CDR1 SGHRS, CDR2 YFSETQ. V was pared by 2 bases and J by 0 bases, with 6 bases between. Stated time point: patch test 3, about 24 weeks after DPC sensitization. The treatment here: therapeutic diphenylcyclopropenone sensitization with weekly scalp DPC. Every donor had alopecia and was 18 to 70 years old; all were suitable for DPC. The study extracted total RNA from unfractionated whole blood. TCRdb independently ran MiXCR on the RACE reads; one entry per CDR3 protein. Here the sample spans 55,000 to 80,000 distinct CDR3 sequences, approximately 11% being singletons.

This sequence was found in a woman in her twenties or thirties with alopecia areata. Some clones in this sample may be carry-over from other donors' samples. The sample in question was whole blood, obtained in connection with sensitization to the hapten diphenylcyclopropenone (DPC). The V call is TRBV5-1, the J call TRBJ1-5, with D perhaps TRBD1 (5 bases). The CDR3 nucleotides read TGCGCCAGCAGCTTAGACAGTAGCAATCAGCCCCAGCATTTT. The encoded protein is CASSLDSSNQPQHF.